Shown below are 5 T cell receptor beta chains from a single sample sequenced in a study of cytomegalovirus exposure and HLA in healthy donors. Use of 60 Vbeta and 13 Jbeta primers characterized the PCR. Data came from immunoSEQ multiplex PCR; TCRdb stores just in-frame clones and leaves some out. The table has over 130,000 clones, 79% seen once. Source material: PBMCs. The source is a man between 45 and 60 years old in good health and CMV-seropositive.

This clone was seen once. The chain is built from TRBV7-6 and TRBJ2-5, with D perhaps matching TRBD2 (6 bases). This CDR3 is built from 13 residues. Germline loops: CDR1 SGHVS, CDR2 FNYEAQ. V was trimmed by 3 bases and J by 3 bases, leaving 8 bases between them. CDR3 in amino acids: CASSFSGEETQYF. The DNA for the CDR3 is TGTGCCAGCAGCTTTTCGGGGGAAGAGACCCAGTACTTC.

The chain employs TRBV19 and TRBJ1-4; 8 nucleotides match TRBD1. This CDR3 comprises 14 residues. Germline V CDR1 and CDR2: LNHDA, SQIVND (reference sequence). V trimming: 6 bases; J trimming: 8 bases; junction bases outside the gene matches: 8. CDR3 sequence: CASRRGQGYEKLFF. The CDR3 bases are TGTGCCAGTAGGAGAGGACAGGGCTACGAAAAACTGTTTTTT.

This chain connects TRBV5-1 to TRBJ2-1, with 7 bases lining up with TRBD1. Trimming cost V 0 bases and J 8 bases; bases outside gene matches: 5. The CDR3 has 14 residues. Germline assignment: CDR1 SGHRS and CDR2 YFSETQ. CDR3 sequence (DNA): TGCGCCAGCAGCTTGGAGGACAGGATGGATGAGCAGTTCTTC. This encodes CASSLEDRMDEQFF.

The CDR3 reads CASTPTGSYGYTF. In DNA, the CDR3 is TGTGCCAGCACGCCGACAGGGTCCTATGGCTACACCTTC. The chain has TRBV6-1 and TRBJ1-2; 7 bases fit TRBD1. CDR3 length equals 13 residues. Trimming removed 7 bases from V and 4 bases from J; junction bases left unmatched: 6. In germline, CDR1 is MNHNS, CDR2 SASEGT.

This CDR3 is CASSEWRETYEQYF. The DNA of the CDR3 is TGTGCCAGCAGTGAATGGCGGGAGACCTACGAGCAGTACTTC. The chain is built from TRBV6-1 and TRBJ2-7; 7 bases align to TRBD2. V dropped 2 bases and J dropped 2; count of bases not matched to a gene: 3. This CDR3 is built from 14 residues. Looked up from germline, CDR1 is MNHNS and CDR2 is SASEGT.